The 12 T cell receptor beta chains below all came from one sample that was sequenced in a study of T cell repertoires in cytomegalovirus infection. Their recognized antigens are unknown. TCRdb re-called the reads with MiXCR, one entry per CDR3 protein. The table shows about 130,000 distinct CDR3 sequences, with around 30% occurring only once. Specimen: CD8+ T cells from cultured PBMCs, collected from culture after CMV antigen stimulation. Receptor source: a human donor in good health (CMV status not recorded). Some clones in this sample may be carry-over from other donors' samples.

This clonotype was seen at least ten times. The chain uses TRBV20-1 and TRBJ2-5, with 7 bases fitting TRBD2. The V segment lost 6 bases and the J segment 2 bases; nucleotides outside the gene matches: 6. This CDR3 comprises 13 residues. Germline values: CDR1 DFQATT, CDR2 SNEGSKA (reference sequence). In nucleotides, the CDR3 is TGCAGTGCGCACCCCGGGGGGCAAGAGACCCAGTACTTC. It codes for CSAHPGGQETQYF.

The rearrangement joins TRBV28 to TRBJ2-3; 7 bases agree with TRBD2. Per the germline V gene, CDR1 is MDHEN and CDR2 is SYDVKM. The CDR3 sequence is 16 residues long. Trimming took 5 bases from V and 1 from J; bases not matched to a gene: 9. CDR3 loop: CASSKTSAGGTDTQYF. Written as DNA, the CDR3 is TGTGCCAGCAGTAAAACTAGCGCCGGAGGCACAGATACGCAGTATTTT.

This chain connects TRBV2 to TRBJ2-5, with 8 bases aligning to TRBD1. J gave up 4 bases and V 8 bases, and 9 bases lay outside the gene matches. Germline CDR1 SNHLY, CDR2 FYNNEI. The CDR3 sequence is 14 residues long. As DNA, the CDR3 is TGTGCCAGCTTACAGGGGGGTATCAGAGAGACCCAGTACTTC. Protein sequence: CASLQGGIRETQYF.

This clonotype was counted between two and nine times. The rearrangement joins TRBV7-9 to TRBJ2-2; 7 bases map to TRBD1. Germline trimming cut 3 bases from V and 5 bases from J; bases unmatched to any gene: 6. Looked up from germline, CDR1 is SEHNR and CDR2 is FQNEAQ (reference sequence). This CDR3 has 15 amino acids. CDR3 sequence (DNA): TGTGCCAGCAGCTTTGGCAGGGGGATTACCGGGGAGCTGTTTTTT. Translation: CASSFGRGITGELFF.

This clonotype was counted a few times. CDR3 nucleotide sequence: TGCGCCAGCAGCTTGGGACGGCCCATGAACACTGAAGCTTTCTTT. Translation gives CASSLGRPMNTEAFF. The chain combines TRBV5-1 with TRBJ1-1; D unclear. V was trimmed by 0 bases and J by 0 bases, leaving 9 bases between them. CDR1 and CDR2 from the germline V gene are SGHRS and YFSETQ. The CDR3 has 15 residues.

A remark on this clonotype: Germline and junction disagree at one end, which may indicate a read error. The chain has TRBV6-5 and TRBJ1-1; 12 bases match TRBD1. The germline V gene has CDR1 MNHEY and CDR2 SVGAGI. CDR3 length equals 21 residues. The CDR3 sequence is CASSYLPGRDRGRRVNTGAFF. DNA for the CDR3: TGTGCCAGCAGTTACCTCCCGGGAAGGGACAGGGGGCGTAGGGTGAACACTGGAGCTTTCTTT.

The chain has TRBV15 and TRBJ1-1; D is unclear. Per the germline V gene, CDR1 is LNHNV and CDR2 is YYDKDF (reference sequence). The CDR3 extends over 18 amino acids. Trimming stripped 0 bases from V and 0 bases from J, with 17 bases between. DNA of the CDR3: TGTGCCACCAGCAGAGAGCTTAGGGTAGATATTCTGAACACTGAAGCTTTCTTT. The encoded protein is CATSRELRVDILNTEAFF.

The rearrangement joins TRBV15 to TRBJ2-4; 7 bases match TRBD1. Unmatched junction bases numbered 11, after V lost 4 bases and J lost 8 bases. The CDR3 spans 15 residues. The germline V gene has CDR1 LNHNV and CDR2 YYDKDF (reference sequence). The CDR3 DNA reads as TGTGCCACCAGCATTCACAGGGGACAGTCGGACATTCAGTACTTC. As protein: CATSIHRGQSDIQYF.

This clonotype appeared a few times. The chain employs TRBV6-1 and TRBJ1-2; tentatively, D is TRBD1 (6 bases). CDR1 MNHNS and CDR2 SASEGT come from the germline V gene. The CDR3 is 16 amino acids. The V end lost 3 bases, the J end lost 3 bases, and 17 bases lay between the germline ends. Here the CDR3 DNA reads TGTGCCAGCAGTGACTATATTGGGGGGCGCGACTATGGCTACACCTTC. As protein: CASSDYIGGRDYGYTF.

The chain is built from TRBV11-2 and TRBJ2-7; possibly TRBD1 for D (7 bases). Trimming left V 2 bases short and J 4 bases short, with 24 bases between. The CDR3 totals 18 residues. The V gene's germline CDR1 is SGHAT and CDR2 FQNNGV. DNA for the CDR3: TGTGCCAGCAGCTTACATTGGGAGGAGACAGGGATATTTTACGAGCAGTACTTC. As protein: CASSLHWEETGIFYEQYF. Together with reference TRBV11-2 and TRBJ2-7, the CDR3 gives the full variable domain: EAGVAQSPRYKIIEKRQSVAFWCNPISGHATLYWYQQILGQGPKLLIQFQNNGVVDDSQLPKDRFSAERLKGVDSTLKIQPAKLEDSAVYLCASSLHWEETGIFYEQYFGPGTRLTVT.

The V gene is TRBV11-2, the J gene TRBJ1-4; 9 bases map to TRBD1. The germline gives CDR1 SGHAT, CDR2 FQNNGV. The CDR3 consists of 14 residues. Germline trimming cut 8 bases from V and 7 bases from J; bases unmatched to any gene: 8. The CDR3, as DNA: TGTGCCAGCCATGAAACAGGGGGCAGTGAAAAACTGTTTTTT. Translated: CASHETGGSEKLFF. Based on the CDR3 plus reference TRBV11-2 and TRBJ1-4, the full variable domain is EAGVAQSPRYKIIEKRQSVAFWCNPISGHATLYWYQQILGQGPKLLIQFQNNGVVDDSQLPKDRFSAERLKGVDSTLKIQPAKLEDSAVYLCASHETGGSEKLFFGSGTQLSVL.

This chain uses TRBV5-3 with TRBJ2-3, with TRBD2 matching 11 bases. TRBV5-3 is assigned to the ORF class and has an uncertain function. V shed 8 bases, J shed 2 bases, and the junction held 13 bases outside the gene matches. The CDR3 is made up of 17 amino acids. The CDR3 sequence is CASSGGLAEIITDTQYF. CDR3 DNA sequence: TGTGCCAGCAGCGGGGGACTAGCGGAGATTATCACAGATACGCAGTATTTT.